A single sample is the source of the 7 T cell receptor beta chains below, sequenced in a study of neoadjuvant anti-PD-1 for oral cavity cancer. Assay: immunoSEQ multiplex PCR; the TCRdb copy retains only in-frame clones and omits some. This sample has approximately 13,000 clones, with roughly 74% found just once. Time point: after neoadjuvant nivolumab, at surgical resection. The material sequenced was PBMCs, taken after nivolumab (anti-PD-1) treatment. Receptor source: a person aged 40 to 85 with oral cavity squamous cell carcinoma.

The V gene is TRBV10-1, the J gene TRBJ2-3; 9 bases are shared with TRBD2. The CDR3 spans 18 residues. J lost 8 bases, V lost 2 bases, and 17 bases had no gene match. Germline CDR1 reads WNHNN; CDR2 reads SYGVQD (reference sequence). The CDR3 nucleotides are TGCGCCAGCAGTGAGGGGAAACCGGGACTAGCCCCGTCCGGTACGCAGTATTTT. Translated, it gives CASSEGKPGLAPSGTQYF.

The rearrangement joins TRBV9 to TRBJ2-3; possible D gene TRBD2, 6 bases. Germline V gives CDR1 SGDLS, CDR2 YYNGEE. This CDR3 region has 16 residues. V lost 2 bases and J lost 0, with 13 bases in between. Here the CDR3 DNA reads TGTGCCAGCAGCGTTGGGGGGAGCTCGAGCACAGATACGCAGTATTTT. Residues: CASSVGGSSSTDTQYF.

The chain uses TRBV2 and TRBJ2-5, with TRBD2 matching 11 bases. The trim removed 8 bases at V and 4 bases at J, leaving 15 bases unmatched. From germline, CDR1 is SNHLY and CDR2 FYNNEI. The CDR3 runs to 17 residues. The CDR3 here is CASAWRSGRGARETQYF. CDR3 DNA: TGTGCCAGCGCCTGGCGTAGCGGGAGGGGGGCGCGAGAGACCCAGTACTTC.

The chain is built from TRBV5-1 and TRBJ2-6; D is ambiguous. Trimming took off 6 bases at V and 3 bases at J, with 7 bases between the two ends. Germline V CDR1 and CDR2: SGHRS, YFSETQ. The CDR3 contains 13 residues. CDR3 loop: CASTVDGANVLTF. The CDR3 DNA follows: TGCGCCAGCACCGTGGATGGGGCCAACGTCCTGACTTTC.

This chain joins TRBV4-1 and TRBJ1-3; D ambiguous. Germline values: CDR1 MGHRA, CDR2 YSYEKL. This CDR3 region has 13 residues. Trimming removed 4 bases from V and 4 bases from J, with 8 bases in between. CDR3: CASSRFGGNTIYF. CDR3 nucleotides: TGCGCCAGCAGCCGATTTGGGGGAAACACCATATATTTT.

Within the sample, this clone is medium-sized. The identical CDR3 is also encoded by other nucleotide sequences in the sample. As DNA, the CDR3 is TGTGCCAGCAGTGAACGTGGACACCAAGAGACCCAGTACTTC. This gives the protein CASSERGHQETQYF. The chain recombines TRBV25-1 with TRBJ2-5; D is undetermined. CDR1 and CDR2 (germline): MGHDK, SYGVNS. This CDR3 comprises 14 residues. V was shortened by 2 bases and J by 0 bases, with 7 bases between the two germline ends.

CDR3 region: CASSTAMRVGNYEQYF. The CDR3 DNA follows: TGTGCCAGCAGCACCGCTATGAGGGTGGGGAACTACGAGCAGTACTTC. The chain employs TRBV6-6 and TRBJ2-7; tentatively, D is TRBD2 (5 bases). Looked up from germline, CDR1 is MNHNY and CDR2 is SVGAGI (reference sequence). This CDR3 has 16 amino acids. The V and J ends lost 6 bases and 3 bases respectively, with 21 bases between them.